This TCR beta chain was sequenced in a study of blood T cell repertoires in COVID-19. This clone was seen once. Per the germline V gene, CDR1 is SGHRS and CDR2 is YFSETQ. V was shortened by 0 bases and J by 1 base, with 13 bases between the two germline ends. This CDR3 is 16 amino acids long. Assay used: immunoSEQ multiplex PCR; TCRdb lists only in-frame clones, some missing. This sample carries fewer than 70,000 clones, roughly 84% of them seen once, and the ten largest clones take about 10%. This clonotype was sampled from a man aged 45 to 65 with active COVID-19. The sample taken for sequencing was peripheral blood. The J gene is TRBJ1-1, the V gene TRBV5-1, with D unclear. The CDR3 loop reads CASSLEVRSGNTEAFF. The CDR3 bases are TGCGCCAGCAGCTTGGAGGTCAGGAGCGGGAACACTGAAGCTTTCTTT.